Below are 2 T cell receptor beta chains sequenced from a single sample in a study of beta chain features in type 1 diabetes. All of the isolated RNA was reverse transcribed, so expressed TCRB transcripts were sequenced. Data came from immunoSEQ multiplex PCR; TCRdb stores just in-frame clones and leaves some out. The repertoire holds about 620,000 clones, with roughly 15% as singletons. The sample was naive CD4+ T cells from blood. Receptors were obtained from a man between 18 and 35 years old in good health.

The chain uses TRBV6-5 and TRBJ2-7; D ambiguous. The V end lost 2 bases, the J end lost 0 bases, and 8 bases lay between the germline ends. This CDR3 is 14 amino acids long. The germline V gene has CDR1 MNHEY and CDR2 SVGAGI. CDR3 region: CASSYVGSSYEQYF. The DNA of the CDR3 is TGTGCCAGCAGTTACGTCGGCAGCTCCTACGAGCAGTACTTC.

CDR3: CASSPQENYEQYF. CDR3 sequence (DNA): TGTGCCAGCTCACCCCAGGAAAACTACGAGCAGTACTTC. The J gene is TRBJ2-7, the V gene TRBV18; D unresolved. The CDR3 is 13 residues long. Germline V CDR1 and CDR2: KGHSH, LQKENI. The V end was cut by 3 bases, the J end by 3 bases, with 9 bases between. Complete variable domain (other parts from reference TRBV18 and TRBJ2-7): NAGVMQNPRHLVRRRGQEARLRCSPMKGHSHVYWYRQLPEEGLKFMVYLQKENIIDESGMPKERFSAEFPKEGPSILRIQQVVRGDSAAYFCASSPQENYEQYFGPGTRLTVT.